This TCR beta chain stems from a study of T cell responses to AZD1222 COVID-19 vaccine. Germline CDR1 MDHEN, CDR2 SYDVKM. This CDR3 is 17 amino acids long. Trimming took 1 base from V and 9 from J, leaving 24 bases between them. Measured with immunoSEQ multiplex PCR; TCRdb has only the in-frame clones, and not every one. The sample contains around 140,000 clones, 90% to 95% of which appear only once. The clonotype comes from an adult in good health. This specimen consisted of peripheral blood, obtained on day 0 of MenACWY control vaccination. The chain has TRBV28 and TRBJ1-2; D unresolved. The CDR3 DNA reads as TGTGCCAGCAGTTTATTGAAACGGTGGGAGGCGCACGGGAGCTACACCTTC. This gives the protein CASSLLKRWEAHGSYTF.